A single sample is the source of the 9 T cell receptor beta chains below, sequenced in a study of T cells after yellow fever vaccination. TCRdb reprocessed the 5' RACE reads with MiXCR, giving one entry per CDR3 protein. Found here are around 340,000 distinct CDR3 sequences, around 13% of them singletons; the top ten hold 3.2%. This sample comprised CD4+ T cells sorted from PBMCs, obtained 15 days after the yellow fever booster vaccination. These receptors were taken from a young man who received the YFV17D yellow fever vaccine.

The genes are TRBV28 and TRBJ1-5; the D gene is possibly TRBD1 (5 bases). The CDR3 has 15 amino acids. V shed 7 bases and J shed 4 bases, with 17 bases lying between them. Germline V gives CDR1 MDHEN, CDR2 SYDVKM. CDR3 amino acids: CASTPRQGLNQPQHF. The CDR3 DNA reads TGTGCCAGCACCCCCCGGCAGGGATTAAATCAGCCCCAGCATTTT. Full variable domain (missing parts from reference TRBV28 and TRBJ1-5): DVKVTQSSRYLVKRTGEKVFLECVQDMDHENMFWYRQDPGLGLRLIYFSYDVKMKEKGDIPEGYSVSREKKERFSLILESASTNQTSMYLCASTPRQGLNQPQHFGDGTRLSIL.

This clonotype was recorded many times. V and J are TRBV20-1 and TRBJ2-7; D unresolved. Per the germline V gene, CDR1 is DFQATT and CDR2 is SNEGSKA (reference sequence). CDR3 length: 14 residues. Trimming took off 4 bases at V and 3 bases at J, with 16 bases between the two ends. The DNA for the CDR3 is TGCAGTGCTATAAAGCCCTCCATATACTACGAGCAGTACGTC. Its protein product is CSAIKPSIYYEQYV.

This clonotype showed up just a few times. The chain links TRBV15 to TRBJ2-2, with D hard to call. This CDR3 contains 18 residues. V was trimmed by 1 base and J by 4 bases, leaving 19 bases between them. The V gene's germline CDR1 is LNHNV and CDR2 YYDKDF (reference sequence). As DNA, the CDR3 is TGTGCCACCAGCAGAGGCGGCGGCAAGCTTAGTTTCACCGGGGAGCTGTTTTTT. This codes for CATSRGGGKLSFTGELFF.

The rearrangement uses TRBV5-1 and TRBJ2-1; unclear D gene. The CDR3 length is 19 residues. Trimming took 4 bases from V and 5 from J, leaving 28 bases between them. From germline, CDR1 is SGHRS and CDR2 YFSETQ. The CDR3 spells CASSRTLPFPGRLNNEQFF. CDR3 bases: TGCGCCAGCAGCCGAACGTTACCATTTCCAGGACGCCTAAACAATGAGCAGTTCTTC.

The rearrangement links TRBV20-1 to TRBJ1-1; possibly TRBD1 for D (5 bases). The CDR3 spans 14 residues. The V and J ends lost 2 bases and 6 bases respectively, with 16 bases between them. In germline, CDR1 is DFQATT, CDR2 SNEGSKA (reference sequence). CDR3 loop: CSARLAGQYAEAFF. CDR3 in DNA: TGCAGTGCTAGACTCGCAGGGCAATATGCTGAAGCTTTCTTT.

This clonotype has a handful of counts. CDR3 nucleotide sequence: TGTGCCAGCAGCCAAGATGGACTAGCGGGCGTCGAGACCCAGTACTTC. It translates to CASSQDGLAGVETQYF. The chain employs TRBV3-1 and TRBJ2-5; TRBD2 aligns across 11 bases. Germline loops: CDR1 LGHDT, CDR2 YNNKEL (reference sequence). This CDR3 comprises 16 residues. V gave up 0 bases and J gave up 5 bases; unmatched junction bases: 5.

This clonotype was seen more than once but under ten times. V is TRBV7-9 and J is TRBJ2-4; D uncertain. The CDR3 has 16 amino acids. CDR1 SEHNR and CDR2 FQNEAQ come from the germline V gene (reference sequence). Trimming left V 9 bases short and J 5 bases short, with 23 bases between. The DNA for the CDR3 is TGTGCCAGACCCCCTTGGGTGACCCCTAGAGAAAACATTCAGTACTTC. Its protein product is CARPPWVTPRENIQYF.

This clonotype was seen a few times. The chain recombines TRBV15 with TRBJ1-1; 9 positions agree with TRBD1. The CDR3 consists of 14 residues. V gave up 1 base and J gave up 7 bases; unmatched junction bases: 4. Germline CDR1 LNHNV, CDR2 YYDKDF (reference sequence). CDR3 coding DNA: TGTGCCACCAGCAGAGGACAGGGGGTCGGTGAAGCTTTCTTT. Protein product: CATSRGQGVGEAFF. Based on the CDR3 plus reference TRBV15 and TRBJ1-1, the full variable domain is DAMVIQNPRYQVTQFGKPVTLSCSQTLNHNVMYWYQQKSSQAPKLLFHYYDKDFNNEADTPDNFQSRRPNTSFCFLDIRSPGLGDTAMYLCATSRGQGVGEAFFGQGTRLTVV.

Written as DNA, the CDR3 is TGTGCCAGCAAAGTTGGTGCCGGACCGACCTATGGCTACACCTTC. It yields the protein CASKVGAGPTYGYTF. V gene TRBV2 combines with J gene TRBJ1-2; D gene unclear. This CDR3 has 15 residues. Per the germline V gene, CDR1 is SNHLY and CDR2 is FYNNEI. V lost 7 bases to trimming and J lost 4 bases, with 19 bases between them. Looking up the rest from reference TRBV2 and TRBJ1-2 gives the full variable domain: EPEVTQTPSHQVTQMGQEVILRCVPISNHLYFYWYRQILGQKVEFLVSFYNNEISEKSEIFDDQFSVERPDGSNFTLKIRSTKLEDSAMYFCASKVGAGPTYGYTFGSGTRLTVV.